A selection of T cell receptor beta chains follows, all from one sample in a study of CD8 T cells in ankylosing spondylitis. Via MiXCR, TCRdb re-called the 5' RACE reads, giving one row per CDR3 protein. The sample records fewer than 250,000 distinct CDR3 sequences, roughly a third being singletons. What was sequenced was blood, either unsorted or a sorted T cell fraction (not recorded which). Receptors originate from a male donor with ankylosing spondylitis or in good health (not recorded which). CDR3s include the opening cysteine and the closing phenylalanine or tryptophan. D genes are given only for firm matches. Expanded clones are given a class, and other clones once, few, many or no size at all.

size	V	D	J	CDR3	DNA
.	TRBV4-2	.	TRBJ1-1	CASSPRQGLNTEAFF	TGTGCCAGCAGCCCCCGGCAGGGATTGAACACTGAAGCTTTCTTT
.	TRBV24-1	TRBD2	TRBJ2-3	CATSDRTPKKAGGNTDTQYF	TGTGCCACCAGTGATCGCACCCCAAAGAAAGCGGGGGGCAACACAGATACGCAGTATTTT
.	TRBV5-6	.	TRBJ2-1	CASSLGQVGNEQFF	TGTGCCAGCAGCTTGGGGCAGGTGGGCAATGAGCAGTTCTTC
few	TRBV12-3/TRBV12-4	.	TRBJ2-2	CASSPRGDTGELFF	TGTGCCAGCTCCCCGAGGGGGGACACCGGGGAGCTGTTTTTT
few	TRBV29-1	TRBD1	TRBJ2-7	CSVEGQGHEQYF	TGCAGCGTTGAAGGACAGGGCCACGAGCAGTACTTC
many	TRBV29-1	.	TRBJ2-2	CSVVREWGTGELFF	TGCAGCGTTGTTAGGGAATGGGGCACCGGGGAGCTGTTTTTT
.	TRBV27	TRBD1	TRBJ1-4	CASKDGRGNEKLFF	TGTGCCAGCAAGGACGGCAGGGGGAATGAAAAACTGTTTTTT
.	TRBV29-1	.	TRBJ2-2	CSVTVEGVGTGELFF	TGCAGCGTTACGGTGGAGGGTGTCGGCACCGGGGAGCTGTTTTTT
few	TRBV6-5	.	TRBJ2-6	CASSYSMQAGANVLTF	TGTGCCAGCAGTTACTCGATGCAGGCTGGGGCCAACGTCCTGACTTTC
.	TRBV28	.	TRBJ2-1	CASSLGGGVFNEQFF	TGTGCCAGCAGTTTGGGTGGCGGGGTGTTCAATGAGCAGTTCTTC
few	TRBV20-1	.	TRBJ1-5	CSARFGGFDQPQHF	TGCAGTGCTAGATTCGGTGGTTTCGATCAGCCCCAGCATTTT
few	TRBV29-1	.	TRBJ2-5	CSVEVSGTKTQYF	TGCAGCGTTGAAGTATCAGGGACGAAGACCCAGTACTTC
once	TRBV9	TRBD2	TRBJ2-1	CASSVGTAGDEQFF	TGTGCCAGCAGCGTAGGGACGGCGGGGGATGAGCAGTTCTTC
few	TRBV29-1	.	TRBJ2-3	CSVEPGTPERADTQYF	TGCAGCGTCGAACCCGGGACACCCGAACGGGCAGATACGCAGTATTTT
.	TRBV12-3/TRBV12-4	.	TRBJ2-1	CASSRLVGTSYNEQFF	TGTGCCAGCAGTCGTTTAGTGGGGACCTCCTACAATGAGCAGTTCTTC
few	TRBV19	.	TRBJ2-7	CASSTGTTTGEQYF	TGTGCCAGTAGTACCGGGACAACCACGGGCGAGCAGTACTTC
many	TRBV7-3	.	TRBJ2-3	CASSSYTDTQYF	TGTGCCAGCAGCTCCTACACAGATACGCAGTATTTT